This T cell receptor (beta chain) was captured in a study of early T cells in non-severe SARS-CoV-2 infection. Study at large: Sequencing input comprised bulk RNA from unsorted whole blood; chain pairing was not available.

Study-level points and caveats: Anti-spike CD8 responses were favored in VDJdb matching, and private and CD4 specificities were missed.

This clonotype was picked up many times. The antigen remains undetermined. Between the trimmed V and J ends, which lost 5 bases and 6 bases, there was a span of 15 bases. The CDR3 runs to 13 residues. Germline CDR1 DFQATT, CDR2 SNEGSKA (reference sequence). cDNA molecules, individually, were tagged with unique molecular identifiers. Each CDR3 protein is one row after TCRdb ran MiXCR on the 5' RACE reads. The table lists about 34,000 distinct CDR3 sequences, over 5% of them singletons. The chain links TRBV20-1 to TRBJ2-3; D uncertain. The TCR sequence derives from an adult who was a healthcare worker with PCR-confirmed SARS-CoV-2 infection or an uninfected control (not recorded which). Sequencing was done on a sample of whole blood. The CDR3, as DNA: TGCAGTGCTCAAGCCCCGGTTTGGGATACGCAGTATTTT. It translates to CSAQAPVWDTQYF.